Sequencing of this T cell receptor (beta chain) was carried out in a study of cytomegalovirus exposure and HLA in healthy donors. CDR3 length equals 17 residues. Germline CDR1 reads SGHTA; CDR2 reads FQGNSA. V lost 6 bases, J lost 1 base, and 7 bases stayed unmatched. The PCR employed 60 Vbeta primers together with 13 Jbeta primers. The repertoire was sequenced with immunoSEQ multiplex PCR; TCRdb's copy has only in-frame clones and lacks some. The repertoire has 130,000 to 150,000 clones, 68% of them found once; the top ten carry about 4.5%. The chain combines TRBV7-2 with TRBJ2-3; 13 bases map to TRBD2. The sequence came from a man between 60 and 70 years old in good health and CMV-seronegative. Material for sequencing was PBMCs. For the CDR3, the DNA is TGTGCCAGCAGTACTACCGGGACTAGCGGGGGCACAGATACGCAGTATTTT. Its protein product is CASSTTGTSGGTDTQYF.